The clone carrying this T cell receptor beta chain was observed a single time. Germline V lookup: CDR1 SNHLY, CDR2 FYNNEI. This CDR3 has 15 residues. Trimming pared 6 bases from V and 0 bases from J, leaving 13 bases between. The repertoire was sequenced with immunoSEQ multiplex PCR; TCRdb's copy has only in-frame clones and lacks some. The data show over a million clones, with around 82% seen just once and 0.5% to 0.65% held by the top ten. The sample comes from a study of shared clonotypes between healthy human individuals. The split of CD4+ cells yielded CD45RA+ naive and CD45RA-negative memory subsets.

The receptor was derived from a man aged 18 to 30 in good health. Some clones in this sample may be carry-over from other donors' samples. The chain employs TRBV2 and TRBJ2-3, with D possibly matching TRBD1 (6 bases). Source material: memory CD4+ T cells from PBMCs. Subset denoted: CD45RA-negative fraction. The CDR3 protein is CASSRQVSSTDTQYF. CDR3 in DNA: TGTGCCAGCAGCAGACAGGTATCTAGCACAGATACGCAGTATTTT.